This section outlines one T cell receptor beta chain sequence together with its context. No antigen is known for it. These data come from a study of post-analysis software for immune sequencing data. Study-level background: Disease courses included relapsing-remitting, secondary progressive and progressive-relapsing multiple sclerosis. Study-wide findings and caveats: Higher frequency in patients than in controls was seen for roughly 5 TRBV segments, with TRBV5-6, TRBV5-1 and TRBV20-1 among them. Samples prepared in the same batch strongly co-clustered by F measure. When compared against controls, multiple sclerosis patients showed significantly lower normalized Chao1 diversity.

Unique molecular identifiers had been added to the TCR beta cDNA libraries. TCRdb reprocessed the PCR reads via MiXCR and lists one record per CDR3 protein. The table has some 800,000 distinct CDR3 sequences, around 46% seen once. The length of the CDR3 is 15 residues. Trimming left V 5 bases short and J 3 bases short, with 17 bases between. This clonotype originated in a girl aged 10 to 17 with multiple sclerosis. Source material: blood. The V call is TRBV12-3 or TRBV12-4, the J call TRBJ2-7; D might be TRBD2 (7 bases). This CDR3 reads CASSPWWGGIYEQYF. Here the CDR3 DNA reads TGTGCCAGCAGTCCCTGGTGGGGGGGCATCTACGAGCAGTACTTC.